The sequence of this TCR beta chain was determined in a study of CD8+ T cells in alopecia areata. The authors extracted RNA and reverse transcribed it into cDNA as the sequencing template. Using immunoSEQ multiplex PCR, the repertoire was profiled, and TCRdb retains in-frame clones only, with some absent. This table has some 220,000 clones, approximately 57% appearing once. Regarding treatment: oral pan-JAK inhibitor, 5-10 mg twice daily. Study-wide results and caveats: How baseline CD8+ expansion relates to response remains uncertain (there was one nonresponder).

The V end was cut by 0 bases, the J end by 7 bases, with 16 bases between. The germline CDR1 and CDR2 sequences are GTSNPN and SVGIG (reference sequence). The CDR3 sequence is 16 residues long. Concerning this clone itself: The antigen is not known.

The chain combines TRBV30 with TRBJ1-6; D possibly corresponds to TRBD1 (5 bases). The sequences come from CD4+ T cells sorted from blood, collected at week 4, from a patient treated with tofacitinib. The clonotype was recovered from a human donor with alopecia areata. The CDR3 DNA sequence: TGTGCCTGGAGTGTACGAGGAGGGTGGGGGAATTCACCCCTCCACTTT. This encodes CAWSVRGGWGNSPLHF.